The entry below describes one T cell receptor beta chain. Up to 2 weeks before entering the study, exposed participants had met a COVID-19 case. Original analysis: Reference gene primer amplification yielded estimated nucleated cell counts. Profiled with immunoSEQ multiplex PCR; TCRdb holds only in-frame clones, not every one. V, J and clone size reflect that table, while D and trimming were determined from the DNA. The data show a few hundred thousand clones, with almost 90% seen just once and 1% held by the top ten. These data are taken from a study of blood T cell repertoires in COVID-19. Whole-study context: Sites in the United States, Italy and Spain provided acute and convalescent COVID-19 samples. Nucleic acid was either cDNA or gDNA, and it came from T cells, B-cell-depleted T cells, or PBMCs.

CDR1 is SGHTA, CDR2 FQGTGA, per germline. The V gene lost 2 bases and the J gene lost 9 bases, with 5 bases spanning the gap. The CDR3 spans 11 residues. Sequences were obtained from PBMCs or T cells enriched from blood (not recorded which). This receptor was taken from a woman aged 25 to 45 who had been exposed to COVID-19. This chain uses TRBV7-3 with TRBJ2-1; D unclear. The CDR3, as DNA: TGTGCCAGCAGCTTAGGCGGTGAGCAGTTCTTC. It codes for CASSLGGEQFF.